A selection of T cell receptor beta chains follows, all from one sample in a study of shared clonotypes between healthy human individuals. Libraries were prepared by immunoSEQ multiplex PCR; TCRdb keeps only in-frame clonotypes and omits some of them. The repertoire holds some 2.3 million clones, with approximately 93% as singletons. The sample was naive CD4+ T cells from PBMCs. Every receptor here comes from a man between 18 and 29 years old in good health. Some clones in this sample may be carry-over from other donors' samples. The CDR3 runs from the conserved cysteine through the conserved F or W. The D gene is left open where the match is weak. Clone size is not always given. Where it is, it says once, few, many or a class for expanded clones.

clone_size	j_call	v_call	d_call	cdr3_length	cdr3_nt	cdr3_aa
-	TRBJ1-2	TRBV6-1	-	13	TGTGCCAGCAGGACCCCGTCCAGAGATGGCTACACCTTC	CASRTPSRDGYTF
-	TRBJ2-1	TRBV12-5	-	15	TGTGCTAGTGGTTTGGTTTCGGGATCCCACAATGAGCAGTTCTTC	CASGLVSGSHNEQFF
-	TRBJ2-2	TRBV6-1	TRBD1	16	TGTGCCAGCAGTGAGAGACAGGGGGTAGGCACCGGGGAGCTGTTTTTT	CASSERQGVGTGELFF
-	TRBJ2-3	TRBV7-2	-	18	TGTGCCAGCAGCTTAGCCCCAGGGGTCCTTAAAAGCACAGATACGCAGTATTTT	CASSLAPGVLKSTDTQYF
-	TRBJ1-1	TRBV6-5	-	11	TGTGCCAGCACCTCCGGGTTCAAAGCTTTCTTT	CASTSGFKAFF
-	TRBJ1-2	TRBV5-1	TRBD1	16	TGCGCCAGCAGCTTGGCCGCGGGACAGGGGGCATATGGCTACACCTTC	CASSLAAGQGAYGYTF
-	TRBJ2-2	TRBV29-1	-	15	TGCAGCGCGACCCCACCGGGTCAGAACACCGGGGAGCTGTTTTTT	CSATPPGQNTGELFF
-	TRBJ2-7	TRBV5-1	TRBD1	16	TGCGCCAGCAGCACTAGGGACAGGACATATTCCTACGAGCAGTACTTC	CASSTRDRTYSYEQYF
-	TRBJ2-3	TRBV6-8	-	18	TGTGCCAGCAGCAGTGAGGCCGGACGGGAATATAGCACAGATACGCAGTATTTT	CASSSEAGREYSTDTQYF
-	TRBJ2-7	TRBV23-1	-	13	TGCGCCAGCAGTCTTCGGGACCCACAAAAGCGGTACTTC	CASSLRDPQKRYF
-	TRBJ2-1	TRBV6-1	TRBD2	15	TGTGCCAGTGTGATGACTAGCGGGTCCTACAATGAGCAGTTCTTC	CASVMTSGSYNEQFF
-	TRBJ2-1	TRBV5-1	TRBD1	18	TGCGCCAGCACCGCTAAAGGACAGGGGGCGGGTGGTTACAATGAGCAGTTCTTC	CASTAKGQGAGGYNEQFF
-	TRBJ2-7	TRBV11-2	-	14	TGTGCCAGCAGCCGGGGTAGGGGACCCTACGAGCAGTACTTC	CASSRGRGPYEQYF
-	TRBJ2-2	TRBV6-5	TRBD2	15	TGTGCCAGCACAAGCGGGAGCCTAGGCACCGGGGAGCTGTTTTTT	CASTSGSLGTGELFF
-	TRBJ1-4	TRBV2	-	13	TGTGCCAGCAGTCTTGTCAGAACCGAAAAACTGTTTTTT	CASSLVRTEKLFF
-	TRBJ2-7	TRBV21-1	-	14	TGTGCCAGCAGCAAAGCTTGGTCCGTCCACGAGCAGTACTTC	CASSKAWSVHEQYF
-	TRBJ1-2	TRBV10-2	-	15	TGCGCCAGCAGTGAGTCCCGGGACACTAACTATGGCTACACCTTC	CASSESRDTNYGYTF
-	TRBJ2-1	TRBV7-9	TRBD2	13	TGTGCCAGCAGCTTTGCCGACCGGGACTATACGTTCTTC	CASSFADRDYTFF
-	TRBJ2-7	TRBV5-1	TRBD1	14	TGCGCCAGCAGCGGCGGACAGGGTCTCTACGAGCAGTACTTC	CASSGGQGLYEQYF
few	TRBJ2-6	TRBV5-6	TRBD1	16	TGTGCCAGCAGCCCCGGGACAGGGTCTGGGGCCAACGTCCTGACTTTC	CASSPGTGSGANVLTF
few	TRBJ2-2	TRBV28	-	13	TGTGCCAGCAGTCCTTTTCTCAAGCGGAAGCTGTTTTTT	CASSPFLKRKLFF
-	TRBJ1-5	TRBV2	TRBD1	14	TGTGCCAGCACTCAACAGGGGTACAATCAGCCCCAGCATTTT	CASTQQGYNQPQHF